This T cell receptor beta chain was obtained from a study of cytomegalovirus exposure and HLA in healthy donors listed by TCRdb under 2017. Regarding the study in general: An earlier analysis of under 600 of the donors reported roughly 300 Gb of sequence data and roughly 110 million unique TCR beta sequences from approximately 180 million T cells. Approximately 330 gigabases of sequencing data and around 85 million unique TCR sequences made up an early release that covered approximately 650 HLA-typed donors. Among the roughly 400 genotyped donors, approximately 82% belonged to the genetic ancestry cluster associated with self-reported Caucasian donors. The aim of the study was to test whether cataloging public T cell receptors could identify signatures of past pathogen exposure. The study profiled the T cell repertoires of approximately 700 subjects by immunosequencing and related them to cytomegalovirus serostatus. A separate validation cohort of 100 to 150 different subjects was used in addition to the approximately 700-subject first cohort. The study combined high-throughput TCR immunosequencing, statistical association of individual TCRs with disease status, and machine learning to predict cytomegalovirus infection status. In a later analysis, previously published TCR beta repertoires from 666 donors were re-analyzed and high-resolution HLA genotyping was added so that TCR occurrence patterns could be studied. Rather than drawing on any new phenotypic data, the later analysis identified candidate immune exposures from TCR beta sequences and the way those sequences occurred across donors. An earlier analysis of around 580 of the donors used high-throughput TCR beta sequencing to judge whether each TCR beta V gene segment behaved as functional or pseudogenic. Alongside the repertoire data, information on donor age, sex, ethnicity and CMV serostatus was compiled. A later genetic analysis used genome-wide SNP genotypes for about 65% of the 666 donors, treating that subset as a discovery cohort. Every discovery cohort repertoire had been produced on one sequencing platform. HLA typing covered class I and class II loci at four-digit resolution. The number of donors typed differed by locus, with 629-630 for A, B, C, DRB1 and DQB1, around 560 for DQA1, 606 for DPA1, and 472 for DPB1. Roughly five DR-DQ haplotypes were handled as single units for association and clustering because linkage in the cohort was strong. On average, around 230,000 unique TCR beta nucleotide sequences were sequenced per donor among a few hundred genotyped donors of the cohort, with roughly 19% of those sequences being non-productive.

With regard to this clone: Its recognized antigen is unknown. Within one base of it there is no much larger clone, and no base qualities were kept.

For CDR1 and CDR2, the germline V gene lists SQVTM and ANQGSEA. The cysteine opens and the phenylalanine closes a CDR3 of 16 amino acids. Only the CDR3 region is kept as DNA, spanning 48 bases read in frame from base 1. Compared with germline, V lacks 1 base and J lacks 1 base; bases without a gene match: 10. Library method: the immunoSEQ multiplex PCR assay. For the multiplex PCR, a mixture combining 60 forward primers for TCR Vbeta segments and 13 reverse primers for TCR Jbeta segments was used. The CDR3 region of rearranged TCR beta genes was amplified from genomic DNA with a multiplex PCR assay. Amplified TCR beta libraries were sequenced as 87-base-pair reads on the Illumina HiSeq System. In the authors' own workflow: A later analysis counted about 80 million unique TCR beta chains across the roughly 700 repertoires, and approximately 11 million of these chains were shared by at least two donors. To remove PCR and sequencing errors, raw reads were error-corrected and collapsed into unique sequences using a nearest-neighbor algorithm that merged closely related sequences. To assign V, D and J gene segments, CDR3 sequences were aligned to IMGT reference sequences. For a sequence to be retained, at least a six-nucleotide match to both a V gene segment and a J gene segment was required. Rearrangements were classified as productive when the CDR3 lacked stop codons and remained in frame with V and J, and all other rearrangements were classified as non-productive. Following IMGT convention, CDR3 was defined as the stretch from the second conserved V-encoded cysteine up to the conserved J-encoded phenylalanine. Sequences without an unambiguous match to a single V gene segment were excluded from the earlier analysis of about 640 of the donors. In an earlier analysis of around 600 of the donors, V segments were called functional above 56.7% productive rearrangements and were called segregating when the between-donor standard deviation exceeded 5%. To diagnose cytomegalovirus status from the catalog of TCR beta chain sequences, a statistical classification framework was built. In a later analysis, TCR nucleotide sequences were compared against IMGT/GENE-DB human TR gene sequences so that V and J genes could be assigned. The TCRdist pipeline was used in a later analysis to assign CDR3 sequences and most-parsimonious VDJ recombination scenarios. In a later analysis, each TCR beta chain was defined by its CDR3 amino acid sequence together with its V-gene family, and reads lacking a unique V-gene family were excluded. As a way to deal with suspected cross-contamination and a sequencing artifact, a later analysis dropped hundreds of nucleotide sequences that were highly shared and had low generation probability. For each public chain, a later analysis derived a clonal expansion index from normalized ranks of inferred template counts within each repertoire. Generation probabilities in a later analysis came from a VDJ recombination model fitted to out-of-frame rearrangements, and those results were checked against IGoR. A later analysis scored TCR-TCR, TCR-HLA and TCR-CMV co-occurrence with hypergeometric tests, applying a repertoire-size bias correction to TCR pairs. To estimate false discovery rates, a later analysis permuted the HLA or CMV assignments 20 times. In a later analysis, co-occurring TCRs were grouped with DBSCAN, and TCRdist sequence similarity was added when clustering was performed within HLA-allele-positive subsets. Co-occurrence clustering excluded repertoires with fewer than 30,000 or more than 120,000 public chains, plus five with anomalous nucleotide sharing. The source is immuneACCESS, and TCRdb retained only in-frame sequences with V and J called. Part of the clones is not carried over; for the studies checked, unresolved V genes explain less than half of this, and the remainder is unexplained. That table is the source of V, J and clone size, and D and trimming were worked out from the DNA. The sample table records approximately 46,000 clones; around 74% of these occur just once. 5% to 6.5% of the sample comes from the top ten.

The cohort was made up of 500 to 850 healthy bone marrow donors. Cohort members were all nominally healthy when sampled, although unrecorded immune exposures were likely present. The donor tested CMV seronegative, placing the donor among the 352 seronegative members of the cohort. Each donor provided a peripheral blood sample, and peripheral blood mononuclear cells were used for TCR beta sequencing. Genomic DNA was extracted from the blood cell samples with the Qiagen DNeasy Blood Extraction Kit. Here is what the overall study found, with its caveats: In vitro tests confirmed that a few of the cytomegalovirus-associated TCR beta chains recognize cytomegalovirus antigens. A further reported finding was that TCR beta sequences accurately predicted the HLA-A and HLA-B alleles for most subjects in the first cohort. About 15 rarely observed V segments, including chromosome 9 orphons, were excluded from the earlier analysis of several hundred of the donors because counts were too low. Some IMGT-functional V segments, including TRBV6-2 and TRBV6-3, could not be distinguished by the 87-base-pair reads and were therefore excluded. Correlated functional status among segregating V segments might be attributable to linkage disequilibrium, but an unknown experimental factor could not be ruled out. A later analysis found that most CMV-associated TCR beta chains appeared HLA-restricted, with HLA associations seemingly driven largely by CMV exposure. The presence/absence analyses assumed that sequencing depth was roughly uniform across donors, and that assumption may not be true. The study gave a list of some 150 TCR beta chains associated with cytomegalovirus. Strong co-occurrence of HLA alleles, especially DR and DQ, made assigning TCR associations to individual alleles difficult. A later analysis reported that several top co-occurrence clusters appeared linked to parvovirus B19, influenza, CMV and Epstein-Barr virus. According to a later genetic analysis, donors in an Asian-associated ancestry cluster had fewer N-insertions in productive TCRs than the roughly 700-donor mean. In both the original and validation cohorts, the classifier was reported to diagnose cytomegalovirus status with high specificity and sensitivity. According to a later analysis, TCR association rates differed among HLA loci, with DRB1 alleles showing the most associated TCRs and HLA-C alleles showing the fewest. The sequencing pipeline was judged likely to have produced a cluster of highly shared sequence variants as a technical artifact. In a later analysis, 15,000 to 20,000 TCR beta sequences were associated with specific HLA alleles at a false discovery rate of 0.05. An earlier analysis of around 540 of the donors showed that most TCR beta V segments appeared in productive rearrangements either about 87% or about 30% of the time, which broadly matched IMGT annotations. V-gene and J-gene trimming of TCR beta chains was associated with a missense DCLRE1C variant in a later genetic analysis, and the association was replicated in an independent cohort. Immune exposure information for the cohort was limited to CMV serostatus. While some public TCRs were present in many individuals, most TCR sequences turned up only very rarely across donors. Only TCR beta chains were sequenced in this cohort, and the absence of alpha or paired-chain data limited detectable features. Because some donors lacked HLA typing at each locus, the association tests relied only on the typed subset. In a later analysis, HLA-associated TCR beta chains showed more clonal expansion and lower generation probabilities than non-associated chains that were equally common. The authors suggested that the approach could potentially be generalized to other disease states and immunological phenotypes.

Source material: PBMCs. The origin of this receptor is a man in his thirties or forties in good health and CMV-seronegative. The sequence is built from TRBV29-1 and TRBJ2-7, and 7 junction bases match TRBD1. The CDR3 protein sequence reads: CSVEGLTGQPSYEQYF. At the DNA level, the sequence is TGCAGCGTTGAAGGCCTCACGGGACAGCCTTCCTACGAGCAGTACTTC.